These 5 T cell receptor beta chains originate from one sample sequenced in a study of blood T cell repertoires in COVID-19. Method: immunoSEQ multiplex PCR; TCRdb's copy keeps in-frame clones and lacks some. Of some 390,000 clones listed, roughly nine tenths are singletons. The sample comprised PBMCs or T cells enriched from blood (not recorded which). These TCRs come from a man under 40 who had recovered from COVID-19.

This chain connects TRBV5-6 to TRBJ1-5; unclear D gene. V was clipped by 4 bases and J by 4 bases, with 6 bases between them. Looked up from germline, CDR1 is SGHDT and CDR2 is YYEEEE. The CDR3 has 12 amino acids. The CDR3 DNA reads as TGTGCCAGCAGCCCCAGAAATCAGCCCCAGCATTTT. It specifies CASSPRNQPQHF.

The chain couples TRBV7-9 to TRBJ2-1; D gene uncertain. The CDR3 sequence is 17 residues long. Per germline, CDR1 SEHNR and CDR2 FQNEAQ (reference sequence). Trimming stripped 6 bases from V and 0 bases from J, with 18 bases between. CDR3 protein: CASSYENERSSYNEQFF. In nucleotides, the CDR3 is TGTGCCAGCAGTTACGAGAATGAACGAAGCTCCTACAATGAGCAGTTCTTC.

This clone has a count of ten or more. The chain recombines TRBV10-2 with TRBJ2-7; 9 bases are a match to TRBD2. J was trimmed by 3 bases and V by 4 bases; bases with no gene match: 4. The CDR3 sequence is 14 residues long. Germline values: CDR1 WSHSY, CDR2 SAAADI. CDR3 nucleotide sequence: TGCGCCAGCAGTGTTAATAGCGGGGGCTACGAGCAGTACTTC. Translated, it gives CASSVNSGGYEQYF.

V is TRBV6-1 and J is TRBJ2-2, with D maybe TRBD2 (5 bases). The length of the CDR3 is 14 residues. CDR1 is MNHNS and CDR2 is SASEGT in the germline V gene. The ends were cut back, 1 base at V and 7 bases at J, with 10 bases in the middle. The chain's CDR3 is CASSEVKLGGELFF. The DNA of the CDR3 is TGTGCCAGCAGTGAAGTAAAACTAGGCGGGGAGCTGTTTTTT.

This chain uses TRBV2 with TRBJ1-1; perhaps TRBD1 as D (5 bases). This CDR3 has 12 residues. The germline V gene encodes CDR1 SNHLY and CDR2 FYNNEI. V lost 8 bases and J 4 bases, leaving 11 bases between the germline ends. The CDR3 DNA is TGTGCCAGCCGGGGGGAATTCACTGAAGCTTTCTTT. Its translation: CASRGEFTEAFF.